The 23 T cell receptor beta chains below come from one sample, sequenced in a study of T-cell memory formation after mild COVID-19. TCRdb used MiXCR to reprocess the 5' RACE reads, holding one entry per CDR3 protein. Of approximately 210,000 distinct CDR3 sequences in the sample, about 16% are singletons; the top ten hold 2.4%. Input material: PBMCs or a T cell subset sorted from them (not recorded which). Source of these receptors: an adult woman who had mild COVID-19 (a few samples of this study predate the infection). Cell type and time point are not known.

J is TRBJ2-1 and V is TRBV5-1; D remains unclear. Germline V gene sequence: CDR1 SGHRS, CDR2 YFSETQ. The germline V and J ends were trimmed by 1 base and 9 bases, with 5 bases remaining between them. CDR3 size: 11 residues. The CDR3 reads CASSLSIEQFF. DNA of the CDR3: TGCGCCAGCAGCTTGAGCATTGAGCAGTTCTTC.

This clonotype was picked up a small number of times. The chain carries TRBV18 and TRBJ1-1; possible D gene TRBD1, 5 bases. Germline assignment: CDR1 KGHSH and CDR2 LQKENI. V lost 4 bases to trimming and J lost 0 bases, with 12 bases between them. CDR3 length equals 15 residues. The CDR3 is CASSLDRTMNTEAFF. CDR3 nucleotide sequence: TGTGCCAGCTCACTTGACAGAACCATGAACACTGAAGCTTTCTTT.

This chain uses TRBV11-2 with TRBJ2-3; D may be TRBD1 (6 bases). V was shortened by 6 bases and J by 6 bases, with 19 bases between the two germline ends. This CDR3 spans 15 amino acids. Per germline, CDR1 SGHAT and CDR2 FQNNGV. The CDR3 sequence: CASSHIVGAGDTQYF. The CDR3 nucleotides read TGTGCCAGCAGTCATATAGTGGGGGCCGGGGATACGCAGTATTTT.

The table lists this clonotype with a few counts. The V call is TRBV11-2, the J call TRBJ1-3; the D is unclear. V was trimmed by 1 base and J by 0 bases, leaving 7 bases between them. Germline V lookup: CDR1 SGHAT, CDR2 FQNNGV. The CDR3 is 15 amino acids. The CDR3 is CASSLVPISGNTIYF. The CDR3 bases are TGTGCCAGCAGCTTAGTACCGATCTCTGGAAACACCATATATTTT.

This clonotype was counted only a few times. The rearrangement uses TRBV6-1 and TRBJ2-7; 10 positions match TRBD1. Germline trimming cut 11 bases from V and 2 bases from J; bases unmatched to any gene: 6. Germline CDR1 reads MNHNS; CDR2 reads SASEGT. The CDR3 spans 13 residues. CDR3 DNA: TGTGCCTCCAGGGACAGGGGTCCCTACGAGCAGTACTTC. Its translation is CASRDRGPYEQYF.

This clonotype was observed a few times. This chain connects TRBV4-1 to TRBJ2-7; D gene uncertain. Trimming took off 2 bases at V and 4 bases at J, with 12 bases between the two ends. The CDR3 is 14 residues long. CDR1 and CDR2 from the germline V gene are MGHRA and YSYEKL. CDR3 in DNA: TGCGCCAGCAGCCAATGGGGTGCCGGGTACGAGCAGTACTTC. Amino acid sequence: CASSQWGAGYEQYF.

The sample holds a few counts of this clonotype. J is TRBJ2-5 and V is TRBV18, with TRBD1 matching over 7 bases. Trimming at V came to 4 bases and at J to 2 bases, leaving 4 bases not matched to a gene. The CDR3 consists of 14 residues. Germline CDR1 KGHSH, CDR2 LQKENI. The CDR3 nucleotides are TGTGCCAGCTCACAGGACAGGACTCAAGAGACCCAGTACTTC. Its protein is CASSQDRTQETQYF.

This clonotype was seen a single time. The V gene is TRBV18, the J gene TRBJ2-1, with D possibly matching TRBD2 (6 bases). CDR3 length: 15 residues. Between the trimmed V and J ends, which lost 2 bases and 4 bases, there was a span of 12 bases. CDR1 is KGHSH and CDR2 is LQKENI in the germline V gene. The CDR3 DNA is TGTGCCAGCTCACCAACCCGGGGGACTTACAATGAGCAGTTCTTC. Translation: CASSPTRGTYNEQFF. The full variable domain, with the rest looked up from reference TRBV18 and TRBJ2-1, is NAGVMQNPRHLVRRRGQEARLRCSPMKGHSHVYWYRQLPEEGLKFMVYLQKENIIDESGMPKERFSAEFPKEGPSILRIQQVVRGDSAAYFCASSPTRGTYNEQFFGPGTRLTVL.

This clonotype appeared a single time. The chain joins TRBV7-9 to TRBJ1-1; no definite D call. The CDR3 is 13 residues long. With 9 bases removed from V and 3 bases from J, the gap between germline ends came to 14 bases. The germline gives CDR1 SEHNR, CDR2 FQNEAQ (reference sequence). In DNA form, the CDR3 reads TGTGCCAGTCAGCAACCTGTGGACACTGAAGCTTTCTTT. Translating gives CASQQPVDTEAFF.

This clonotype was observed once. The chain uses TRBV12-3 or TRBV12-4 and TRBJ2-3, with 12 bases aligning to TRBD1. The CDR3 is 16 amino acids. The V segment lost 6 bases and the J segment 5 bases; nucleotides outside the gene matches: 9. The CDR3 nucleotides read TGTGCCAGCAGCCGGGGACAGGGGGCAATGATAGATACGCAGTATTTT. The encoded protein is CASSRGQGAMIDTQYF.

In this sample, this clonotype turned up a few times. The chain joins TRBV7-2 to TRBJ2-3; 8 bases match TRBD2. There are 16 residues in the CDR3. Germline V CDR1 and CDR2: SGHTA, FQGNSA. The junction had 9 bases not matched to a gene; V was cut back by 2 bases and J by 5 bases. The CDR3 DNA reads TGTGCCAGCAGCTTACGCCTTAGCGGGAATCAAGATACGCAGTATTTT. This codes for CASSLRLSGNQDTQYF.

V is TRBV18 and J is TRBJ1-5; D ambiguous. Germline lookup yields CDR1 KGHSH and CDR2 LQKENI. This CDR3 is 14 amino acids long. V was pared by 4 bases and J by 2 bases, with 9 bases between. This CDR3 is CASSQAFRNQPQHF. DNA of the CDR3: TGTGCCAGCTCACAGGCTTTCCGCAATCAGCCCCAGCATTTT.

In this sample, this clonotype turned up a few times. DNA of the CDR3: TGTGCCAGCAGCTCGTCTGGGGGGGAGGGTTACAATGAGCAGTTCTTC. Residues: CASSSSGGEGYNEQFF. The chain has TRBV11-1 and TRBJ2-1; 7 bases match TRBD2. The CDR3 has 16 amino acids. Germline loops: CDR1 SGHAT, CDR2 FQDESV (reference sequence). Trimming removed 4 bases from V and 4 bases from J; junction bases left unmatched: 10. Full variable domain (missing parts from reference TRBV11-1 and TRBJ2-1): EAEVAQSPRYKITEKSQAVAFWCDPISGHATLYWYRQILGQGPELLVQFQDESVVDDSQLPKDRFSAERLKGVDSTLKIQPAELGDSAMYLCASSSSGGEGYNEQFFGPGTRLTVL.

The rearrangement uses TRBV10-3 and TRBJ1-2, with D maybe TRBD1 (6 bases). This CDR3 contains 12 residues. V lost 6 bases to trimming and J lost 4 bases, with 9 bases between them. CDR1 and CDR2 (germline): ENHRY, SYGVKD. Here the CDR3 reads CAISGDTYGYTF. CDR3 nucleotide sequence: TGTGCCATCAGCGGGGACACCTATGGCTACACCTTC.

The chain couples TRBV11-3 to TRBJ2-7; tentatively, D is TRBD1 (6 bases). Germline CDR1 is SGHNT and CDR2 is YENEEA. Trimming removed 3 bases from V and 2 bases from J, with 14 bases in between. This CDR3 has 15 residues. The CDR3 bases are TGTGCCAGCAGCTTTGGCAGGGGCACGACCTACGAGCAGTACTTC. Its translation: CASSFGRGTTYEQYF.

The rearrangement uses TRBV28 and TRBJ2-5, with 9 positions matching TRBD2. V lost 3 bases, J lost 8 bases, and 7 bases stayed unmatched. Looked up from germline, CDR1 is MDHEN and CDR2 is SYDVKM. The CDR3 spans 14 residues. The DNA of the CDR3 is TGTGCCAGCAGTTTGACTAGCGGCAAGATAACCCAGTACTTC. Encoded protein: CASSLTSGKITQYF.

V and J are TRBV9 and TRBJ1-2, with unresolved D. The CDR3 covers 15 residues. V was pared by 0 bases and J by 8 bases, with 17 bases between. Germline V gene data show CDR1 as SGDLS and CDR2 as YYNGEE. CDR3 protein: CASSVGKARAQGYTF. CDR3 bases: TGTGCCAGCAGCGTAGGGAAAGCCCGGGCACAGGGCTACACCTTC. Drawing the rest from reference TRBV9 and TRBJ1-2, the complete variable domain is DSGVTQTPKHLITATGQRVTLRCSPRSGDLSVYWYQQSLDQGLQFLIQYYNGEERAKGNILERFSAQQFPDLHSELNLSSLELGDSALYFCASSVGKARAQGYTFGSGTRLTVV.

The chain combines TRBV9 with TRBJ2-5; D is undetermined. The length of the CDR3 is 14 residues. Trimming stripped 2 bases from V and 3 bases from J, with 11 bases between. Germline CDR1 SGDLS, CDR2 YYNGEE. The CDR3 sequence: CASSVSTSEETQYF. CDR3 coding DNA: TGTGCCAGCAGCGTCAGCACATCAGAAGAGACCCAGTACTTC. The entire variable domain, with the rest obtained from reference TRBV9 and TRBJ2-5, is as follows: DSGVTQTPKHLITATGQRVTLRCSPRSGDLSVYWYQQSLDQGLQFLIQYYNGEERAKGNILERFSAQQFPDLHSELNLSSLELGDSALYFCASSVSTSEETQYFGPGTRLLVL.

V is TRBV7-2 and J is TRBJ1-4, with TRBD1 as a possible D gene (5 bases). The germline CDR1 and CDR2 sequences are SGHTA and FQGNSA. The CDR3 contains 16 residues. The V end was cut by 2 bases, the J end by 5 bases, with 15 bases between. The DNA for the CDR3 is TGTGCCAGCAGCTTACAGGGCGGTACCGTGAATGAAAAACTGTTTTTT. Translating it yields CASSLQGGTVNEKLFF. Combining the CDR3 with reference TRBV7-2 and TRBJ1-4 gives the whole variable domain GAGVSQSPSNKVTEKGKDVELRCDPISGHTALYWYRQSLGQGLEFLIYFQGNSAPDKSGLPSDRFSAERTGGSVSTLTIQRTQQEDSAVYLCASSLQGGTVNEKLFFGSGTQLSVL.

The J gene is TRBJ2-7, the V gene TRBV12-3 or TRBV12-4; TRBD2 is a possible D gene (5 bases). Trimming took off 6 bases at V and 6 bases at J, with 18 bases between the two ends. There are 14 residues in the CDR3. Here the CDR3 reads CASSPPGNSIEQYF. The CDR3 bases are TGTGCCAGCAGCCCGCCCGGGAACTCGATCGAGCAGTACTTC.

The chain links TRBV12-3 or TRBV12-4 to TRBJ2-1; 7 nucleotides agree with TRBD2. CDR3 length equals 16 residues. The V segment lost 4 bases and the J segment 0 bases; nucleotides outside the gene matches: 6. CDR3 region: CASSSSLAVSYNEQFF. In DNA form, the CDR3 reads TGTGCCAGCAGTTCATCCCTAGCGGTCTCCTACAATGAGCAGTTCTTC.

This clonotype was seen just once. The chain links TRBV27 to TRBJ2-4, with 7 nucleotides matching TRBD1. V was pared by 6 bases and J by 5 bases, with 7 bases of the junction left unmatched. Germline lookup yields CDR1 MNHEY and CDR2 SMNVEV (reference sequence). CDR3 size: 14 residues. The CDR3 sequence is CASRRTGQQNIQYF. CDR3 nucleotides: TGTGCCAGCAGGAGGACGGGACAGCAAAACATTCAGTACTTC.

The CDR3 reads CASSPGQVSGLYEQYF. In nucleotides, the CDR3 is TGCGCCAGCAGCCCGGGTCAGGTTAGCGGCCTCTACGAGCAGTACTTC. V is TRBV5-1 and J is TRBJ2-7, with D perhaps matching TRBD2 (6 bases). Germline V lookup: CDR1 SGHRS, CDR2 YFSETQ. V gave up 4 bases and J gave up 3 bases, with 20 bases separating them. The CDR3 runs 16 residues.